One and the same sample provided the 7 T cell receptor beta chains below, sequenced in a study of cytomegalovirus exposure and HLA in healthy donors. The repertoire was sequenced with immunoSEQ multiplex PCR; TCRdb's copy has only in-frame clones and lacks some. The profile shows 160,000 or so clones, around 81% of them singletons. Sequenced: PBMCs. Receptor source: a man aged 25-45 years in good health and CMV-seropositive.

This rearrangement joins TRBV25-1 to TRBJ1-2, with 8 bases matching TRBD1. CDR3 length equals 11 residues. V shed 6 bases and J 8 bases; nucleotides not matched to a gene: 2. Germline V CDR1 and CDR2: MGHDK, SYGVNS. The CDR3 here is CASRGQEGYTF. CDR3 bases: TGTGCCAGCAGGGGACAGGAAGGCTACACCTTC.

V is TRBV27 and J is TRBJ1-4; the match to TRBD1 covers 7 bases. The CDR3 length is 15 residues. The junction had 11 bases not matched to a gene; V was cut back by 5 bases and J by 8 bases. CDR1 and CDR2 from the germline V gene are MNHEY and SMNVEV (reference sequence). CDR3 DNA sequence: TGTGCCAGCAGTACATTACAGGGGAGGTGGGAAAAACTGTTTTTT. Encoded protein: CASSTLQGRWEKLFF.

V and J are TRBV6-5 and TRBJ2-1, with TRBD1 identical over 8 bases. With V trimmed by 2 bases and J by 14 bases, 11 bases remained unmatched. The CDR3 has 14 amino acids. Germline loops: CDR1 MNHEY, CDR2 SVGAGI. In DNA form, the CDR3 reads TGTGCCAGCAGTTACCCCCTTGGACAGGGCGAGGAGTTCTTC. It is translated as CASSYPLGQGEEFF.

DNA for the CDR3: TGCGCCAGCAGCCGAAATACAGGGGTTGGAAACACCATATATTTT. It yields the protein CASSRNTGVGNTIYF. V is TRBV4-1 and J is TRBJ1-3, with TRBD1 matching 7 bases. The junction had 6 bases not matched to a gene; V was cut back by 4 bases and J by 3 bases. The CDR3 totals 15 residues. Per germline, CDR1 MGHRA and CDR2 YSYEKL.

The gene calls are TRBV18 and TRBJ1-6; D unresolved. The V end was cut by 6 bases, the J end by 5 bases, with 11 bases between. This CDR3 has 14 residues. Germline CDR1 reads KGHSH; CDR2 reads LQKENI. This chain's CDR3 is CASSPGNNNSPLHF. As DNA, the CDR3 is TGTGCCAGCTCCCCCGGGAACAATAATTCACCCCTCCACTTT.

The chain has TRBV4-3 and TRBJ2-7; TRBD2 aligns across 7 bases. Germline trimming cut 0 bases from V and 0 bases from J; bases unmatched to any gene: 11. Germline lookup yields CDR1 LGHNA and CDR2 YSLEER. There are 18 residues in the CDR3. The CDR3 DNA reads as TGCGCCAGCAGCCAAGACATCCTTGACGGGGGGACCTCCTACGAGCAGTACTTC. This translates into CASSQDILDGGTSYEQYF.

The table lists this clone with a count of one. The chain recombines TRBV5-1 with TRBJ2-7, with TRBD2 identical over 9 bases. With V trimmed by 0 bases and J by 3 bases, 4 bases remained unmatched. The CDR3 is 15 residues long. CDR1 and CDR2 from the germline V gene are SGHRS and YFSETQ. For the CDR3, the DNA is TGCGCCAGCAGCTTGGGCCTAGCGGGGATCTACGAGCAGTACTTC. The encoded protein is CASSLGLAGIYEQYF.